This T cell receptor beta chain emerged from a study of OX40 agonist ivuxolimab in advanced cancers. Study at large: Patients were given ivuxolimab, an antibody that agonizes OX40 (CD134). Checkpoint inhibitors had been given previously to 40% of patients.

Blood sampling was done at baseline, cycle 4 day 1, and cycle 7 day 1. The V gene's germline CDR1 is MDHEN and CDR2 SYDVKM. Trimming at V came to 1 base and at J to 1 base, leaving 4 bases not matched to a gene. The CDR3 runs to 17 residues. Measured with immunoSEQ multiplex PCR; TCRdb has only the in-frame clones, and not every one. This repertoire shows tens of thousands of clones, approximately 84% found once; its top ten account for roughly 6.8%. The receptor was derived from an adult with an advanced solid tumor such as melanoma, head and neck, liver or kidney cancer. V gene TRBV28 combines with J gene TRBJ1-5; TRBD1 matches 10 bases. The sample consisted of CD4+ or CD8+ T cells sorted from blood, taken in a trial of the OX40 agonist ivuxolimab. The CDR3 reads CASSLYRQGASNQPQHF. The DNA of the CDR3 is TGTGCCAGCAGTTTATATAGACAGGGGGCGAGCAATCAGCCCCAGCATTTT.